The 21 T cell receptor beta chains listed next were all sequenced from one sample in a study of cytomegalovirus exposure and HLA in healthy donors. The PCR employed 60 Vbeta primers together with 13 Jbeta primers. Repertoires were generated with immunoSEQ multiplex PCR, while TCRdb's copy carries only in-frame clones and drops some. This sample has about 120,000 clones, with about two thirds found just once. The sample was PBMCs. These receptors were taken from a man in his thirties or forties in good health and CMV-seronegative.

The table lists this clone with a few counts. This chain links TRBV7-6 with TRBJ1-4; D not certain. The germline V gene encodes CDR1 SGHVS and CDR2 FNYEAQ. This CDR3 is built from 14 residues. V was cut by 5 bases and J by 8 bases, with 15 bases left in between. For the CDR3, the DNA is TGTGCCAGCAGCCGACTCGGCGTTCTCGAAAAACTGTTTTTT. This codes for CASSRLGVLEKLFF. Full variable domain (missing parts from reference TRBV7-6 and TRBJ1-4): GAGVSQSPRYKVTKRGQDVALRCDPISGHVSLYWYRQALGQGPEFLTYFNYEAQQDKSGLPNDRFSAERPEGSISTLTIQRTEQRDSAMYRCASSRLGVLEKLFFGSGTQLSVL.

The rearrangement joins TRBV2 to TRBJ2-5, with 10 bases aligning to TRBD1. The J call may be incorrect, as the DNA end agrees better with TRBJ2-7. In germline, CDR1 is SNHLY, CDR2 FYNNEI. The CDR3 covers 14 residues. CDR3 protein: CASSPTGGSIEQYF. In DNA form, the CDR3 reads TGTGCCAGCAGCCCGACAGGGGGCTCAATCGAGCAGTACTTC.

The chain joins TRBV10-2 to TRBJ2-1, with TRBD2 matching over 7 bases. This CDR3 has 14 residues. After removal of 7 bases from V and 8 bases from J, the junction contained 11 bases not matched to a gene. From germline, CDR1 is WSHSY and CDR2 SAAADI. CDR3 loop: CASTRRTSGDEQFF. CDR3 bases: TGCGCCAGCACCCGACGGACTAGTGGCGATGAGCAGTTCTTC.

A few counts support this clone. The J gene is TRBJ2-7, the V gene TRBV5-1; tentatively, D is TRBD1 (6 bases). This CDR3 is built from 15 residues. Per the germline V gene, CDR1 is SGHRS and CDR2 is YFSETQ. With 4 bases removed from V and 0 bases from J, the gap between germline ends came to 14 bases. Written as DNA, the CDR3 is TGCGCCAGCAGCATGGGACATACGAGCTCCTACGAGCAGTACTTC. Translated, it gives CASSMGHTSSYEQYF.

The CDR3 DNA sequence: TGTGCCAGCAGCTTGGGCCGGGGCAGGGGGACTGAAGCTTTCTTT. Translating gives CASSLGRGRGTEAFF. The rearrangement joins TRBV5-6 to TRBJ1-1; 7 bases match TRBD1. The length of the CDR3 is 15 residues. V was pared by 0 bases and J by 5 bases, with 7 bases of the junction left unmatched. Germline V gives CDR1 SGHDT, CDR2 YYEEEE.

V and J are TRBV4-1 and TRBJ2-2; a weak D match, TRBD1 (5 bases). CDR1 and CDR2 from the germline V gene are MGHRA and YSYEKL. CDR3 length: 16 residues. Trimming removed 1 base from V and 4 bases from J, with 13 bases in between. The chain's CDR3 is CASSQGLGPSTGELFF. The CDR3 DNA sequence: TGCGCCAGCAGCCAAGGATTGGGGCCCAGCACCGGGGAGCTGTTTTTT.

This clone was observed a handful of times. CDR3 nucleotides: TGTGCCAGCAGGGGAGGGGGGGCCAACGTCCTGACTTTC. It codes for CASRGGGANVLTF. The chain combines TRBV28 with TRBJ2-6, with 7 positions matching TRBD2. With V trimmed by 6 bases and J by 4 bases, 0 bases remained unmatched. The CDR3 spans 13 residues. Germline assignment: CDR1 MDHEN and CDR2 SYDVKM.

As concerns this clone: This sample also contains other DNA sequences that code for the same CDR3. The chain combines TRBV29-1 with TRBJ1-1; D ambiguous. V was shortened by 1 base and J by 2 bases, with 8 bases between the two germline ends. This CDR3 is built from 13 residues. Looked up from germline, CDR1 is SQVTM and CDR2 is ANQGSEA. DNA of the CDR3: TGCAGCGTTGAAGGGGCCTTTAACACTGAAGCTTTCTTT. Translated: CSVEGAFNTEAFF.

The J gene is TRBJ2-2, the V gene TRBV7-8; the match to TRBD2 covers 8 bases. With 2 bases clipped from V and 3 bases from J, the junction kept 5 bases outside the gene matches. CDR1 and CDR2 from the germline V gene are SGHVS and FQNEAQ. The CDR3 has 16 amino acids. CDR3 amino acids: CASSLFSGEYTGELFF. CDR3 coding DNA: TGTGCCAGCAGCTTATTTAGCGGGGAGTACACCGGGGAGCTGTTTTTT.

The gene calls are TRBV5-1 and TRBJ2-3; 7 nucleotides line up with TRBD1. CDR1 and CDR2 from the germline V gene are SGHRS and YFSETQ. Losses at the gene ends were 7 bases for V and 2 bases for J; bases not matched to a gene: 10. The CDR3 consists of 15 residues. As DNA, the CDR3 is TGCGCCAGCGGACCCACAGGGGCCTCCACAGATACGCAGTATTTT. Translated: CASGPTGASTDTQYF.

The chain couples TRBV5-6 to TRBJ2-2; D gene uncertain. CDR3 size: 14 residues. CDR1 is SGHDT and CDR2 is YYEEEE in the germline V gene. The V gene lost 2 bases and the J gene lost 6 bases, with 11 bases spanning the gap. The CDR3 protein is CASSFRSYAGELFF. The CDR3 DNA follows: TGTGCCAGCAGCTTCCGGTCATATGCCGGGGAGCTGTTTTTT.

J is TRBJ1-2 and V is TRBV6-5; D uncertain. Germline-derived CDR1 and CDR2 are MNHEY and SVGAGI. The CDR3 spans 14 residues. The V gene lost 5 bases and the J gene lost 8 bases, with 18 bases spanning the gap. The CDR3 nucleotides read TGTGCCAGCAGTACATCCGATTCTCGTATCGGCTACACCTTC. It encodes CASSTSDSRIGYTF.

The chain has TRBV25-1 and TRBJ1-2; 12 nucleotides align to TRBD1. Trimming cost V 1 base and J 7 bases; bases outside gene matches: 1. There are 14 residues in the CDR3. The germline V gene encodes CDR1 MGHDK and CDR2 SYGVNS. CDR3 protein: CASSEWDRGLGYTF. In nucleotides, the CDR3 is TGTGCCAGCAGTGAATGGGACAGGGGGCTTGGCTACACCTTC.

This chain uses TRBV19 with TRBJ2-2; no reliable D call. Germline V gene data show CDR1 as LNHDA and CDR2 as SQIVND (reference sequence). The CDR3 contains 15 residues. The V end was cut by 6 bases, the J end by 0 bases, with 11 bases between. The DNA for the CDR3 is TGTGCCAGTAGCCGGTATTCTGCGAACACCGGGGAGCTGTTTTTT. Translated, it gives CASSRYSANTGELFF.

In its sample, this clone was seen a few times. The gene calls are TRBV7-6 and TRBJ2-3; the match to TRBD2 covers 7 bases. This CDR3 region has 16 residues. Trimming cost V 5 bases and J 1 base; bases outside gene matches: 9. The germline gives CDR1 SGHVS, CDR2 FNYEAQ. CDR3 region: CASSPGARGGTDTQYF. The CDR3 nucleotides read TGTGCCAGCAGCCCCGGCGCCCGGGGGGGCACAGATACGCAGTATTTT.

The chain links TRBV15 to TRBJ2-1; D is undetermined. This CDR3 contains 15 residues. Per the germline V gene, CDR1 is LNHNV and CDR2 is YYDKDF (reference sequence). Trimming stripped 1 base from V and 0 bases from J, with 7 bases between. This chain's CDR3 is CATSRGRSSYNEQFF. CDR3 DNA: TGTGCCACCAGCAGAGGGCGGAGCTCCTACAATGAGCAGTTCTTC.

The rearrangement links TRBV9 to TRBJ2-3; 10 bases line up with TRBD2. The V gene's germline CDR1 is SGDLS and CDR2 YYNGEE. The CDR3 is 16 residues long. J was trimmed by 2 bases and V by 4 bases; bases with no gene match: 7. The CDR3: CASSNIAGGHTDTQYF. The CDR3 coding sequence is TGTGCCAGCAGCAACATAGCGGGGGGACACACAGATACGCAGTATTTT.

The chain employs TRBV11-3 and TRBJ2-1, with D maybe TRBD2 (6 bases). V was clipped by 0 bases and J by 6 bases, with 18 bases between them. Looked up from germline, CDR1 is SGHNT and CDR2 is YENEEA. This CDR3 is built from 17 residues. The CDR3: CASSLEGGNGGGNEQFF. The CDR3 coding sequence is TGTGCCAGCAGCTTAGAAGGAGGGAACGGGGGAGGCAATGAGCAGTTCTTC. The full variable domain, in which reference TRBV11-3 and TRBJ2-1 provide the parts outside the CDR3, is EAGVVQSPRYKIIEKKQPVAFWCNPISGHNTLYWYLQNLGQGPELLIRYENEEAVDDSQLPKDRFSAERLKGVDSTLKIQPAELGDSAVYLCASSLEGGNGGGNEQFFGPGTRLTVL.

This chain uses TRBV19 with TRBJ2-5; 11 bases fit TRBD2. Germline V lookup: CDR1 LNHDA, CDR2 SQIVND (reference sequence). Trimming removed 8 bases from V and 6 bases from J; junction bases left unmatched: 5. This CDR3 spans 13 amino acids. The CDR3 nucleotides are TGTGCCAGTGGGACTAGCGGTTCCAAGACCCAGTACTTC. Translated: CASGTSGSKTQYF.

The chain employs TRBV7-2 and TRBJ2-5; no clear D gene. From germline, CDR1 is SGHTA and CDR2 FQGNSA. This CDR3 contains 13 residues. V was cut by 5 bases and J by 4 bases, with 11 bases left in between. CDR3 bases: TGTGCCAGCAGCCCATCGTCAGTAGAGACCCAGTACTTC. Translation: CASSPSSVETQYF.

The J gene is TRBJ2-7, the V gene TRBV7-3, with TRBD1 matching 7 bases. With 5 bases clipped from V and 5 bases from J, the junction kept 6 bases outside the gene matches. Germline lookup yields CDR1 SGHTA and CDR2 FQGTGA. CDR3 length: 13 amino acids. Here the CDR3 reads CASSRTTGNEQYF. The CDR3, as DNA: TGTGCCAGCAGCCGAACGACAGGGAACGAGCAGTACTTC.